What follows are 18 T cell receptor beta chains derived from one specimen sequenced in a study of T cells after posttransplantation cyclophosphamide. Only in-frame clones appear in the TCRdb table, and some are missing; sequencing was by immunoSEQ multiplex PCR. The table has around 12,000 clones, around 2% seen once; the top ten hold around 15%. A marrow graft followed busulfan-fludarabine conditioning, with cyclophosphamide on days +3 and +4. Sequences were derived from PBMCs, sampled after allogeneic stem cell transplant with posttransplant cyclophosphamide. All receptors derive from a male patient aged 30 to 40 who received an allogeneic stem cell transplant from a related donor, was CMV-positive, and had no GVHD. The graft donor may have given rise to some T cells.

The chain's CDR3 is CASSRGGGAFF. The CDR3, as DNA: TGTGCCAGCAGCCGAGGCGGGGGAGCTTTCTTT. The V and J genes are TRBV28 and TRBJ1-1; a possible D gene is TRBD1 (5 bases). The CDR3 runs to 11 residues. With 6 bases removed from V and 10 bases from J, the gap between germline ends came to 12 bases. Germline loops: CDR1 MDHEN, CDR2 SYDVKM.

The chain uses TRBV28 and TRBJ2-4; 7 nucleotides match TRBD1. This CDR3 is built from 13 residues. Germline loops: CDR1 MDHEN, CDR2 SYDVKM. J was trimmed by 6 bases and V by 6 bases; bases with no gene match: 5. The CDR3 DNA sequence: TGTGCCAGCAGAACAGGGGTTACAAACATTCAGTACTTC. It codes for CASRTGVTNIQYF.

This clone was counted a few times. The V call is TRBV4-2, the J call TRBJ2-5, with 11 bases matching TRBD2. The V gene's germline CDR1 is LGHNA and CDR2 YNFKEQ. The CDR3 is 16 residues long. V shed 4 bases, J shed 5 bases, and the junction held 9 bases outside the gene matches. The CDR3 DNA sequence: TGTGCCAGCAGCCGGAGACTAGCGGGGCCTGAGGAGACCCAGTACTTC. Protein: CASSRRLAGPEETQYF.

In this sample, this clone turned up a few times. This chain joins TRBV5-1 and TRBJ1-1; the D gene is possibly TRBD1 (6 bases). V was pared by 5 bases and J by 3 bases, with 17 bases between. Germline V gene data show CDR1 as SGHRS and CDR2 as YFSETQ. The length of the CDR3 is 15 residues. The CDR3 protein is CASRDPTGLDTEAFF. The CDR3 region has the DNA TGCGCCAGCAGGGACCCAACAGGGTTGGACACTGAAGCTTTCTTT.

This clone was seen only a few times. CDR3 sequence: CASSILTGGRQPQHF. DNA for the CDR3: TGTGCCAGTAGTATTCTTACAGGGGGCAGGCAGCCCCAGCATTTT. V usage is TRBV19 and J usage is TRBJ1-5; TRBD1 matches 9 bases. This CDR3 is built from 15 residues. Germline assignment: CDR1 LNHDA and CDR2 SQIVND (reference sequence). The V gene end was trimmed by 3 bases and the J gene end by 7 bases; junction bases not matched to a gene: 7.

This clone was seen more than once but under ten times. The V call is TRBV5-4, the J call TRBJ2-1, with a tentative D call TRBD2 (6 bases). V lost 5 bases to trimming and J lost 5 bases, with 17 bases between them. From germline, CDR1 is SGHNT and CDR2 YYREEE (reference sequence). This CDR3 is built from 15 residues. The CDR3 bases are TGTGCCAGCAGTAAAATCTCGGGAGCTAACAATGAGCAGTTCTTC. Residues: CASSKISGANNEQFF.

This clone was observed a few times. The J gene is TRBJ2-1, the V gene TRBV5-4; D is possibly TRBD2 (7 bases). V was pared by 0 bases and J by 9 bases, with 19 bases between. There are 16 residues in the CDR3. The germline V gene encodes CDR1 SGHNT and CDR2 YYREEE (reference sequence). DNA for the CDR3: TGTGCCAGCAGCTTGGACCGCGGGGGCGGGGCGGGTGAGCAGTTCTTC. It is translated as CASSLDRGGGAGEQFF. The full variable domain, completed using reference TRBV5-4 and TRBJ2-1, is ETGVTQSPTHLIKTRGQQVTLRCSSQSGHNTVSWYQQALGQGPQFIFQYYREEENGRGNFPPRFSGLQFPNYSSELNVNALELDDSALYLCASSLDRGGGAGEQFFGPGTRLTVL.

This clone has just a few counts. The chain combines TRBV7-2 with TRBJ1-2; 7 bases align to TRBD1. V shed 1 base and J 6 bases; nucleotides not matched to a gene: 11. CDR1 SGHTA and CDR2 FQGNSA come from the germline V gene. The CDR3 is made up of 16 amino acids. CDR3 region: CASSLVWGEGGNGYTF. DNA for the CDR3: TGTGCCAGCAGCTTAGTATGGGGCGAAGGGGGCAATGGCTACACCTTC.

The chain joins TRBV6-6 to TRBJ1-3; D ambiguous. The germline V gene has CDR1 MNHNY and CDR2 SVGAGI (reference sequence). The CDR3 loop spans 12 amino acids. V was shortened by 8 bases and J by 1 base, with 6 bases between the two germline ends. CDR3 DNA sequence: TGTGCCAGCGCCGGGTCTGGAAACACCATATATTTT. This encodes CASAGSGNTIYF.

This clone is labeled as medium-sized. The chain combines TRBV6-6 with TRBJ2-7, with 10 bases aligning to TRBD1. With V trimmed by 3 bases and J by 4 bases, 6 bases remained unmatched. There are 15 residues in the CDR3. Germline V gene sequence: CDR1 MNHNY, CDR2 SVGAGI (reference sequence). CDR3 in amino acids: CASSYGGQGSYEQYF. The CDR3 nucleotides are TGTGCCAGCAGTTATGGGGGACAGGGGTCGTACGAGCAGTACTTC.

This clone ranks as medium-sized. The rearrangement links TRBV5-8 to TRBJ1-6; possible D gene TRBD1, 5 bases. Germline CDR1 reads SGHTS; CDR2 reads YDEGEE. The CDR3 runs to 14 residues. The V gene lost 4 bases and the J gene lost 9 bases, with 14 bases spanning the gap. The CDR3 DNA follows: TGTGCCAGCAGCCGTGGGGCGGGAACTTCACCCCTCCACTTT. It specifies CASSRGAGTSPLHF.

This rearrangement joins TRBV7-2 to TRBJ2-1, with 9 bases fitting TRBD1. CDR1 is SGHTA, CDR2 FQGNSA, per germline. The CDR3 totals 19 residues. After removal of 1 base from V and 1 base from J, the junction contained 11 bases not matched to a gene. The CDR3 region is CASSLVLGQGLRSYNEQFF. The CDR3 DNA reads as TGTGCCAGCAGCTTAGTCCTAGGACAGGGGTTAAGATCCTACAATGAGCAGTTCTTC.

The V call is TRBV7-9, the J call TRBJ1-4; no definite D call. The CDR3 runs 15 residues. From germline, CDR1 is SEHNR and CDR2 FQNEAQ (reference sequence). V was pared by 0 bases and J by 4 bases, with 9 bases between. The CDR3 DNA is TGTGCCAGCAGCTTAGCAGGACGGGATAATGAAAAACTGTTTTTT. Encoded protein: CASSLAGRDNEKLFF.

This clone was detected only a few times. The chain uses TRBV28 and TRBJ1-2; D not resolved. This CDR3 is 12 amino acids long. Trimming removed 5 bases at V and 1 base at J, with 5 bases between. Germline V CDR1 and CDR2: MDHEN, SYDVKM. CDR3 loop: CASSTNNYGYTF. For the CDR3, the DNA is TGTGCCAGCAGTACTAATAACTATGGCTACACCTTC.

This clone was counted a few times. The chain carries TRBV7-9 and TRBJ2-1, with 12 bases fitting TRBD2. Trimming cost V 2 bases and J 9 bases; bases outside gene matches: 11. The CDR3 consists of 17 residues. Germline CDR1 reads SEHNR; CDR2 reads FQNEAQ (reference sequence). The CDR3 protein is CASSLSATSGSSGEQFF. CDR3 coding DNA: TGTGCCAGCAGCTTAAGTGCGACTAGCGGGAGTTCGGGTGAGCAGTTCTTC.

There are a few counts of this clone. The chain combines TRBV19 with TRBJ1-5; D call uncertain. V was cut by 8 bases and J by 3 bases, with 11 bases left in between. There are 13 residues in the CDR3. Germline V gene sequence: CDR1 LNHDA, CDR2 SQIVND (reference sequence). CDR3 residues: CASSRQVNQPQHF. The CDR3 nucleotides are TGTGCCAGTTCTCGGCAGGTCAATCAGCCCCAGCATTTT.

This clone was seen more than once but under ten times. The rearrangement uses TRBV5-1 and TRBJ1-1; no clear D. Germline CDR1 reads SGHRS; CDR2 reads YFSETQ. The CDR3 is 18 residues long. V lost 1 base and J lost 2, with 21 bases in between. Written as DNA, the CDR3 is TGCGCCAGCAGCTTGATCGTGGCGGGCCGACTGGATAACACTGAAGCTTTCTTT. Translated: CASSLIVAGRLDNTEAFF.

The rearrangement joins TRBV11-2 to TRBJ2-3; 10 bases line up with TRBD1. The trim removed 5 bases at V and 4 bases at J, leaving 18 bases unmatched. Germline assignment: CDR1 SGHAT and CDR2 FQNNGV. The CDR3 sequence is 19 residues long. The CDR3 region is CASSPVLSGDRGASDTQYF. The CDR3 nucleotides read TGTGCCAGCAGCCCCGTCCTTTCGGGGGACAGGGGTGCTTCAGATACGCAGTATTTT. Based on the CDR3 plus reference TRBV11-2 and TRBJ2-3, the full variable domain is EAGVAQSPRYKIIEKRQSVAFWCNPISGHATLYWYQQILGQGPKLLIQFQNNGVVDDSQLPKDRFSAERLKGVDSTLKIQPAKLEDSAVYLCASSPVLSGDRGASDTQYFGPGTRLTVL.